Below, 5 T cell receptor beta chains from the same sample are listed, as sequenced in a study of T cells in Graves' hyperthyroidism and ophthalmopathy. Amplified regions were TCR beta CDR3 sequences from RNA transcripts. With the HTBI primer set, the TCR CDR3 went through a first round of RT-PCR. Each CDR3 protein is one row after TCRdb ran MiXCR on the multiplex PCR reads. The table includes 800,000 or so distinct CDR3 sequences, around 39% detected once. Material: blood. These receptors were collected from a man between 18 and 35 years old with Graves' hyperthyroidism.

V gene TRBV7-2 combines with J gene TRBJ2-4; 7 positions match TRBD1. Trimming cost V 2 bases and J 0 bases; bases outside gene matches: 1. The CDR3 loop spans 15 amino acids. Looked up from germline, CDR1 is SGHTA and CDR2 is FQGNSA. The DNA of the CDR3 is TGTGCCAGCAGCTTACAGGGGGTAGCCAAAAACATTCAGTACTTC. Translation gives CASSLQGVAKNIQYF.

This clonotype appeared many times. CDR3 bases: TGCAGTGCTAGGCTGACAGGACGGAACACTGAAGCTTTCTTT. The encoded protein is CSARLTGRNTEAFF. The chain combines TRBV20-1 with TRBJ1-1, with D possibly being TRBD1 (6 bases). Germline V gene lookup returns CDR1 DFQATT and CDR2 SNEGSKA (reference sequence). The V end was cut by 3 bases, the J end by 1 base, with 12 bases between. This CDR3 comprises 14 residues.

This clonotype was picked up many times. V and J are TRBV7-2 and TRBJ2-6, with D unresolved. Per germline, CDR1 SGHTA and CDR2 FQGNSA. V was cut by 7 bases and J by 3 bases, with 7 bases left in between. The CDR3 runs to 13 residues. The CDR3: CASIPVGANVLTF. CDR3 DNA sequence: TGTGCCAGCATCCCGGTTGGGGCCAACGTCCTGACTTTC.

In this sample, this clonotype turned up a few times. The V and J genes are TRBV5-4 and TRBJ1-1; 7 positions agree with TRBD1. Germline lookup yields CDR1 SGHNT and CDR2 YYREEE (reference sequence). The CDR3 runs to 15 residues. V lost 4 bases and J lost 0; bases outside the gene matches: 6. The CDR3 sequence: CASSPTDRVNTEAFF. CDR3 nucleotide sequence: TGTGCCAGCAGCCCTACCGACAGGGTGAACACTGAAGCTTTCTTT. Full variable domain (missing parts from reference TRBV5-4 and TRBJ1-1): ETGVTQSPTHLIKTRGQQVTLRCSSQSGHNTVSWYQQALGQGPQFIFQYYREEENGRGNFPPRFSGLQFPNYSSELNVNALELDDSALYLCASSPTDRVNTEAFFGQGTRLTVV.

V and J are TRBV9 and TRBJ1-1, with D perhaps TRBD1 (5 bases). Germline CDR1 SGDLS, CDR2 YYNGEE. The CDR3 runs to 14 residues. Trimming pared 4 bases from V and 3 bases from J, leaving 13 bases between. CDR3 nucleotides: TGTGCCAGCAGCTCTGGGGCGGGGGACACTGAAGCTTTCTTT. As protein: CASSSGAGDTEAFF.